Detailed here is one T cell receptor beta chain. Its antigen target is currently unknown. The sample holds no much larger clone one base away, and base qualities are not on file. TCRbeta CDR3 regions were amplified from genomic DNA using the immunoSEQ Assay, a bias-controlled multiplex PCR. In the original analysis: The number of nucleated cells in each sample was estimated from the amplification of reference gene primers within the assay. To quantify the absolute abundance of each unique TCRbeta CDR3 rearrangement, sequence reads were collapsed and filtered. For each sample, productive Simpson clonality was calculated by taking the square root of Simpson's diversity index across productive rearrangements. Sourced from immuneACCESS, this table was stored by TCRdb with only in-frame sequences that have V and J called. A share of the clones is absent; for the studies checked, an unresolved V gene accounts for under half, and the remainder has no known explanation. That table is the source of V, J and clone size, and D and trimming were worked out from the DNA. Present in this sample are 360,000 or so clones, around four fifths of which were seen just once. Approximately 5.4% of the sample is taken by the ten largest.

The CDR3 starts with the cysteine, ends with the phenylalanine, and has 15 residues. The sequence is cut down to CDR3 DNA, 45 bases in frame from base 1. The germline V gene yields MGHRA for CDR1 and YSYEKL for CDR2. The germline ends are 9 bases apart after V is trimmed by 1 base and J by 0 bases. The source of the sample is a study of blood T cell repertoires in COVID-19 (dated by TCRdb to about 2020). Some background on the complete study: Samples covering the acute and convalescent phases of COVID-19 were provided by collaborators in the United States, Italy and Spain. A freely available public database, intended as a resource for researchers studying the immune response to SARS-CoV-2, is where the repertoires were released. The prospective study material was composed of cDNA or gDNA derived from T cells, B-cell-depleted T cells, or PBMCs. Where HLA class I and class II types were available, the types were taken from metadata supplied by the sample provider, not from assay-based typing. A de-identified subject ID, COVID-19 status, age in years and sex were almost always included in the sample metadata. Samples came from the ongoing ImmuneRACE study (first 160 participants) plus 1,254 subjects from 6 global collaborators. The dataset comprised deeply sampled blood TCRbeta repertoires from subjects exposed to, actively infected with, or recovered from COVID-19. The paper as a whole reports these results and caveats: The amount of clinical and demographic metadata varied by source and participant and was provided uncurated.

Participants in the prospective study were enrolled through a virtual design, were aged about 18 to 100 years, and lived in roughly 24 United States geographic areas. Cohort assignment in the prospective study relied on participant-reported clinical history from a screening survey and a study questionnaire. ImmuneRACE Cohort 3 recovered participants were defined by two consecutive negative NP/OP PCR tests, healthcare professional clearance, or symptom resolution. In the prospective study, whole blood, serum and a nasopharyngeal or oropharyngeal swab were collected from each participant by mobile phlebotomists. Participants in the prospective study had the option to provide additional blood draws and questionnaires over a roughly two-month period. Before DNA extraction, blood samples from the prospective study were shipped at room temperature or frozen.

This clonotype was obtained from a woman aged 45-65 years who had recovered from COVID-19. The chain is assembled from TRBV4-1 and TRBJ1-1; the D gene cannot be resolved reliably. Specimen: PBMCs or T cells enriched from blood (not recorded which). The DNA sequence reads TGCGCCAGCAGCCAAGCCTGGGAGATGAACACTGAAGCTTTCTTT. This yields the protein CASSQAWEMNTEAFF.